One sample yielded the 15 T cell receptor beta chains listed below, sequenced in a study of blood T cell repertoires in COVID-19. Clones were read by immunoSEQ multiplex PCR, and TCRdb kept only the in-frame ones, dropping some. The sample lists 84,000 or so clones; approximately 80% were seen once. Sequencing was done on a sample of peripheral blood. Every receptor here comes from a human donor in a cohort sampled during active COVID-19.

The rearrangement links TRBV15 to TRBJ2-1; no firm D call. CDR3 length: 16 amino acids. Germline V CDR1 and CDR2: LNHNV, YYDKDF (reference sequence). V lost 1 base to trimming and J lost 3 bases, with 13 bases between them. The CDR3 DNA sequence: TGTGCCACCAGCAGAGCCGGGTTAACGTACTACAATGAGCAGTTCTTC. Amino acids: CATSRAGLTYYNEQFF.

In regard to this clone: The junction does not match germline at one end; this may be a read error. The V call is TRBV7-7, the J call TRBJ2-5; 12 nucleotides line up with TRBD2. Germline lookup yields CDR1 SSHAT and CDR2 FNYEAQ (reference sequence). This CDR3 region has 17 residues. The CDR3 coding sequence is TGTGCTAGCAGCTTATCGATGACTAGCGGGGGACGGGAGACCCAGTACTTC. Its translation is CASSLSMTSGGRETQYF.

CDR3 DNA sequence: TGTGCCAGTAAAAACTCCCATAGCTCCTACGAGCAGTACTTC. This translates into CASKNSHSSYEQYF. The chain combines TRBV19 with TRBJ2-7; D call uncertain. Trimming removed 7 bases from V and 0 bases from J, with 13 bases in between. The CDR3 is 14 amino acids. Germline assignment: CDR1 LNHDA and CDR2 SQIVND (reference sequence).

V and J are TRBV5-1 and TRBJ2-3, with 11 bases that match TRBD1. This CDR3 has 14 residues. From germline, CDR1 is SGHRS and CDR2 YFSETQ. J lost 4 bases, V lost 7 bases, and 5 bases had no gene match. CDR3 amino acids: CASCRDRGADTQYF. CDR3 bases: TGCGCCAGCTGCCGGGACAGGGGGGCAGATACGCAGTATTTT.

The chain links TRBV14 to TRBJ1-1; D is perhaps TRBD1 (6 bases). From germline, CDR1 is SGHDN and CDR2 FVKESK. Trimming pared 2 bases from V and 0 bases from J, leaving 10 bases between. The CDR3 has 15 residues. CDR3 amino acids: CASSQTGHLNTEAFF. DNA of the CDR3: TGTGCCAGCAGCCAAACGGGACACCTGAACACTGAAGCTTTCTTT.

This clone was seen once. The chain couples TRBV3-1 (or the pseudogene TRBV3-2) to TRBJ2-2; no definite D call. Deletions cut 4 bases from V and 6 bases from J, with 9 bases between. This CDR3 comprises 13 residues. Germline V gene sequence: CDR1 LGHDT, CDR2 YNNKEL (reference sequence). As DNA, the CDR3 is TGTGCCAGCAGCCCATCCATAGCCGGGGAGCTGTTTTTT. It specifies CASSPSIAGELFF.

V usage is TRBV11-2 and J usage is TRBJ2-1; tentative D call: TRBD1 (6 bases). This CDR3 region has 14 residues. Germline V gene sequence: CDR1 SGHAT, CDR2 FQNNGV. Trimming took off 4 bases at V and 7 bases at J, with 14 bases between the two ends. Written as DNA, the CDR3 is TGTGCCAGCAGCTCCACACAGGGAATGAATGAGCAGTTCTTC. Its protein is CASSSTQGMNEQFF.

The CDR3 nucleotides are TGTGCCAGCAGCTTAGTAGCGGGGGTGGTTTACAATGAGCAGTTCTTC. Protein product: CASSLVAGVVYNEQFF. The chain carries TRBV7-2 and TRBJ2-1; 9 bases align to TRBD2. V lost 1 base and J lost 4; bases outside the gene matches: 5. CDR1 is SGHTA and CDR2 is FQGNSA in the germline V gene. This CDR3 has 16 amino acids.

The V call is TRBV5-1, the J call TRBJ1-1, with D possibly TRBD1 on 5 matching bases. Germline V CDR1 and CDR2: SGHRS, YFSETQ. V lost 4 bases and J lost 2, with 15 bases in between. The CDR3 runs to 15 residues. The CDR3 sequence is CASSTEQDFNTEAFF. For the CDR3, the DNA is TGCGCCAGCAGCACCGAACAGGATTTTAACACTGAAGCTTTCTTT.

The chain recombines TRBV5-1 with TRBJ2-7; a weak D match, TRBD2 (5 bases). The germline V gene has CDR1 SGHRS and CDR2 YFSETQ. This CDR3 comprises 13 residues. Trimming removed 2 bases at V and 3 bases at J, with 9 bases between. The CDR3 loop reads CASSFLGIYEQYF. CDR3 nucleotides: TGCGCCAGCAGCTTTCTCGGGATCTACGAGCAGTACTTC. Based on the CDR3 plus reference TRBV5-1 and TRBJ2-7, the full variable domain is KAGVTQTPRYLIKTRGQQVTLSCSPISGHRSVSWYQQTPGQGLQFLFEYFSETQRNKGNFPGRFSGRQFSNSRSEMNVSTLELGDSALYLCASSFLGIYEQYFGPGTRLTVT.

Judged by abundance, this clone is medium-sized (0.01 to 0.1%). V usage is TRBV30 and J usage is TRBJ2-7, with D possibly being TRBD2 (5 bases). The CDR3 contains 12 residues. Germline V gives CDR1 GTSNPN, CDR2 SVGIG (reference sequence). Between the trimmed V and J ends, which lost 4 bases and 0 bases, there was a span of 7 bases. CDR3 sequence: CAWKDSSYEQYF. The CDR3 nucleotides are TGTGCCTGGAAGGACTCCTCCTACGAGCAGTACTTC.

The chain has TRBV7-6 and TRBJ2-2; D gene ambiguous. Between the trimmed V and J ends, which lost 3 bases and 6 bases, there was a span of 11 bases. Germline V lookup: CDR1 SGHVS, CDR2 FNYEAQ. The CDR3 is 14 residues long. The CDR3 coding sequence is TGTGCCAGCAGCTTTGACATTGAGTCCGGGGAGCTGTTTTTT. This codes for CASSFDIESGELFF.

This clone is classed as large. The V call is TRBV7-2, the J call TRBJ1-1, with 8 nucleotides matching TRBD1. V lost 7 bases and J lost 7; bases outside the gene matches: 8. CDR3 size: 13 residues. Germline CDR1 SGHTA, CDR2 FQGNSA. The CDR3 reads CASTKDRAYEAFF. As DNA, the CDR3 is TGTGCCAGCACCAAGGACAGGGCGTATGAAGCTTTCTTT.

The chain combines TRBV28 with TRBJ1-6; 8 nucleotides align to TRBD1. V gave up 6 bases and J gave up 9 bases; unmatched junction bases: 7. CDR3 size: 14 residues. Germline lookup yields CDR1 MDHEN and CDR2 SYDVKM. Here the CDR3 reads CASRVDRVISPLHF. The CDR3 nucleotides are TGTGCCAGCAGGGTGGACAGGGTAATTTCACCCCTCCACTTT.

The CDR3 bases are TGTGCCAGCAGCTGGCTCGGGGCCGGAGGGGAGCAGTACTTC. As protein: CASSWLGAGGEQYF. The J gene is TRBJ2-7, the V gene TRBV7-8; TRBD2 is a possible D gene (6 bases). Trimming removed 4 bases at V and 7 bases at J, with 17 bases between. The CDR3 is made up of 14 amino acids. The germline gives CDR1 SGHVS, CDR2 FQNEAQ.